Listed below are T cell receptor beta chains from one sample, sequenced in a study of cytomegalovirus exposure and HLA in healthy donors. Clones were read by immunoSEQ multiplex PCR, and TCRdb kept only the in-frame ones, dropping some. The sample consists of about 150,000 clones, approximately 73% of them appearing once. The sample was PBMCs. The receptors derive from a woman under 30 in good health and CMV-seronegative. Each CDR3 is given with its conserved first and last residue. A D gene is named only where the DNA matches it firmly. Clone size is not always given. Where it is, it says once, few, many or a class for expanded clones.

V gene,clone size,D gene,J gene,CDR3 protein,CDR3 DNA
TRBV6-1,.,.,TRBJ1-2,CASSETLALAIQFGYTF,TGTGCCAGCAGTGAAACCTTGGCCTTAGCCATACAATTTGGCTACACCTTC
TRBV28,.,TRBD1,TRBJ2-5,CASSFNRGKAQGETQYF,TGTGCCAGCAGTTTTAACAGGGGGAAGGCGCAGGGAGAGACCCAGTACTTC
TRBV11-3,.,.,TRBJ2-1,CASSLGLLAQGYNEQFF,TGTGCCAGCAGCTTAGGACTTCTAGCGCAAGGCTACAATGAGCAGTTCTTC
TRBV6-5,.,.,TRBJ1-1,CATRRELNTEAFF,TGTGCCACCCGGCGGGAACTGAACACTGAAGCTTTCTTT
TRBV7-9,.,.,TRBJ2-6,CASNVLTASGANGLTF,TGTGCCAGCAACGTTCTCACTGCCTCTGGGGCCAACGGCCTGACTTTC
TRBV13,.,.,TRBJ1-1,CASSRSRVGGTEAFF,TGTGCCAGCAGCCGCAGCCGGGTCGGGGGCACTGAAGCTTTCTTT
TRBV29-1,.,.,TRBJ1-2,CSVAGTRKRDGYTF,TGCAGCGTTGCCGGGACACGGAAAAGGGATGGCTACACCTTC
TRBV19,few,TRBD2,TRBJ2-2,CASSKGLAGGWDTGELFF,TGTGCCAGTAGTAAGGGACTAGCGGGAGGGTGGGACACCGGGGAGCTGTTTTTT
TRBV6-1,.,.,TRBJ1-1,CASSEGDTTEAFF,TGTGCCAGCAGTGAGGGGGACACCACTGAAGCTTTCTTT
TRBV7-2,.,TRBD1,TRBJ1-2,CASSSGGRGYTF,TGTGCCAGCAGCTCAGGGGGCCGGGGCTACACCTTC
TRBV30,.,.,TRBJ2-1,CAWSIKTAAAFF,TGTGCCTGGAGTATAAAGACGGCAGCGGCCTTCTTC
TRBV30,.,TRBD1,TRBJ2-7,CAWFFRDRGLLAYEQYF,TGTGCCTGGTTTTTCCGGGACAGGGGTTTACTCGCCTACGAGCAGTACTTC
TRBV19,few,.,TRBJ1-5,CASSPGGDGNQPQHF,TGTGCCAGTAGCCCCGGGGGGGACGGCAATCAGCCCCAGCATTTT
TRBV21-1,.,.,TRBJ2-2,CASSARDFPGELFF,TGTGCCAGCAGCGCTAGGGACTTTCCCGGGGAGCTGTTTTTT
TRBV10-1,.,TRBD2,TRBJ2-1,CASSTSGRTNSEQFF,TGCGCCAGCAGTACTAGCGGGAGGACCAACAGTGAGCAGTTCTTC
TRBV27,.,TRBD1,TRBJ1-2,CASSLGQGVYGYTF,TGTGCCAGCAGCTTGGGACAGGGGGTTTATGGCTACACCTTC
TRBV4-3,.,.,TRBJ1-4,CASSQDLAPTNEKLFF,TGCGCCAGCAGCCAAGATCTGGCTCCAACTAATGAAAAACTGTTTTTT
TRBV28,.,TRBD1,TRBJ2-1,CASSSDRVPYNEQFF,TGTGCCAGCAGCTCTGACAGGGTCCCCTACAATGAGCAGTTCTTC
TRBV5-6,.,.,TRBJ2-5,CASSHVIGQGGQETQYF,TGTGCCAGCAGCCATGTTATTGGGCAGGGGGGCCAAGAGACCCAGTACTTC
TRBV6-1,.,.,TRBJ1-4,CASSEGGVEKLFF,TGTGCCAGCAGTGAGGGGGGGGTTGAAAAACTGTTTTTT
TRBV7-8,.,TRBD2,TRBJ2-1,CASSFLAGDGEQFF,TGTGCCAGCAGCTTCTTAGCGGGAGATGGCGAGCAGTTCTTC
TRBV18,.,TRBD2,TRBJ2-1,CASSSGLDSEQFF,TGTGCCAGCTCATCGGGACTAGACTCTGAGCAGTTCTTC
TRBV7-2,.,.,TRBJ2-3,CASSPQADTQYF,TGTGCCAGCAGCCCCCAGGCAGATACGCAGTATTTT
TRBV28,.,.,TRBJ1-1,CASSIRTDEAFF,TGTGCCAGCAGTATAAGGACAGATGAAGCTTTCTTT
TRBV9,.,.,TRBJ1-6,CASSVGLQNSPLHF,TGTGCCAGCAGCGTAGGACTGCAAAATTCACCCCTCCACTTT
TRBV7-2,.,TRBD1,TRBJ2-3,CASSWGQGASTDTQYF,TGTGCCAGCAGCTGGGGACAGGGGGCATCCACAGATACGCAGTATTTT
TRBV27,.,.,TRBJ1-1,CASSLSHGGMLNTEAFF,TGTGCCAGCAGTTTATCCCACGGGGGGATGCTGAACACTGAAGCTTTCTTT
TRBV6-1,.,.,TRBJ1-6,CASSDSLGSPLHF,TGTGCCAGCAGTGATAGCCTAGGATCACCCCTCCACTTT
TRBV7-6,.,TRBD1,TRBJ2-5,CASSSLRDRYQETQYF,TGTGCCAGCAGCTCTTTGCGGGACAGGTACCAAGAGACCCAGTACTTC
TRBV2,.,.,TRBJ2-1,CASSENGLNNEQFF,TGTGCCAGCAGTGAAAACGGACTAAACAATGAGCAGTTCTTC
TRBV7-9,.,.,TRBJ2-5,CASSLPGLETQYF,TGTGCCAGCAGCTTACCAGGGCTAGAGACCCAGTACTTC
TRBV18,.,.,TRBJ2-7,CASSPPARSSYEQYF,TGTGCCAGCTCACCACCGGCAAGGAGCTCCTACGAGCAGTACTTC
TRBV4-1,.,TRBD2,TRBJ2-7,CASSQERRLASEQYF,TGCGCCAGCAGCCAAGAAAGACGACTAGCGAGCGAGCAGTACTTC
TRBV6-5,once,.,TRBJ2-3,CASSYLGRASTDTQYF,TGTGCCAGCAGTTATTTAGGGCGGGCTAGCACAGATACGCAGTATTTT
TRBV6-1,.,.,TRBJ1-4,CASARIDSTNEKLFF,TGTGCCAGCGCTAGAATCGATTCAACTAATGAAAAACTGTTTTTT
TRBV5-5,.,.,TRBJ1-6,CASSLRASSYNSPLHF,TGTGCCAGCAGCCTGCGGGCTAGCTCCTATAATTCACCCCTCCACTTT
TRBV7-8,.,TRBD2,TRBJ2-4,CASSLLAGGVKNIQYF,TGTGCCAGCAGCTTACTCGCGGGGGGGGTCAAAAACATTCAGTACTTC
TRBV30,.,.,TRBJ2-6,CAWSLANTGANVLTF,TGTGCCTGGTCTCTGGCAAATACGGGGGCCAACGTCCTGACTTTC
TRBV7-9,.,TRBD2,TRBJ2-5,CASSLSRLAEETQYF,TGTGCCAGCAGCTTATCCCGGCTAGCGGAGGAGACCCAGTACTTC
TRBV11-3,.,TRBD2,TRBJ2-1,CASSYSGTYNEQFF,TGTGCCAGCAGCTATAGCGGGACATACAATGAGCAGTTCTTC
TRBV2,.,TRBD1,TRBJ2-2,CASNPGTGFGELFF,TGTGCCAGCAATCCCGGGACAGGGTTCGGGGAGCTGTTTTTT
TRBV29-1,.,.,TRBJ2-2,CSVERVSNTGELFF,TGCAGCGTTGAGAGGGTCTCGAACACCGGGGAGCTGTTTTTT
TRBV18,once,.,TRBJ1-1,CASSPRKVTEGNTEAFF,TGTGCCAGCTCTCCTCGAAAGGTGACTGAGGGAAACACTGAAGCTTTCTTT
TRBV6-1,few,.,TRBJ2-7,CASSEGAGISYEQYF,TGTGCCAGCAGTGAAGGGGCAGGGATATCCTACGAGCAGTACTTC
TRBV6-1,.,.,TRBJ1-2,CASSEWAGPGYTF,TGTGCCAGCAGTGAATGGGCAGGGCCCGGCTACACCTTC
TRBV11-2,.,.,TRBJ2-1,CASSSNRDNEQFF,TGTGCCAGCAGCTCAAACAGGGACAATGAGCAGTTCTTC
TRBV6-6,.,.,TRBJ1-3,CASSSLEISGNTIYF,TGTGCCAGCAGTTCCTTAGAGATCTCTGGAAACACCATATATTTT
TRBV18,.,.,TRBJ2-5,CASSPGQVDQETQYF,TGTGCCAGCTCACCAGGGCAGGTGGATCAAGAGACCCAGTACTTC
TRBV6-1,.,TRBD1,TRBJ1-2,CASTGPGQGVYGYTF,TGTGCCAGCACTGGACCGGGACAGGGGGTTTATGGCTACACCTTC
TRBV11-2,.,.,TRBJ2-3,CAGSRYTDTQYF,TGTGCCGGCAGCCGCTACACAGATACGCAGTATTTT
TRBV7-2,.,.,TRBJ1-2,CASSPYPGDQVNGYTF,TGTGCCAGCAGCCCCTATCCCGGGGATCAAGTAAATGGCTACACCTTC
TRBV18,.,TRBD1,TRBJ1-1,CASSPAFGTGKTEAFF,TGTGCCAGCTCACCGGCCTTTGGGACAGGCAAGACTGAAGCTTTCTTT